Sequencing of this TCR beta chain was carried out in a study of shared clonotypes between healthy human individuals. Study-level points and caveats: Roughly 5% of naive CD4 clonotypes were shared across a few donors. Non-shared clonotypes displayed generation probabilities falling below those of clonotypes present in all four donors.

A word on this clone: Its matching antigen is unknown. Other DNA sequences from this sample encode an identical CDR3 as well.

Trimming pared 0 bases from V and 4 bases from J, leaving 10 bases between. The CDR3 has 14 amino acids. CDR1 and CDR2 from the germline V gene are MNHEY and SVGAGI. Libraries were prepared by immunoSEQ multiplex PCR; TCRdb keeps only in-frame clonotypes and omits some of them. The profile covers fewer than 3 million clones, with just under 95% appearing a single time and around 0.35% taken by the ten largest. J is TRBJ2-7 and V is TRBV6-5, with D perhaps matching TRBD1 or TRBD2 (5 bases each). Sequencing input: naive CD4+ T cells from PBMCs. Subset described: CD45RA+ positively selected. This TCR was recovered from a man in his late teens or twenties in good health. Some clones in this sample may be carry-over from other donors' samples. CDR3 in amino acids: CASSYSRGAYEQYF. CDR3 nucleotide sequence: TGTGCCAGCAGTTACTCGAGAGGGGCATACGAGCAGTACTTC.